The 21 T cell receptor beta chains below all came from one sample that was sequenced in a study of T-cell reconstitution after alpha-beta-depleted transplantation in children (dated by TCRdb to between 2015 and 2016). Library method: PCR. These reads were obtained on an Illumina HiSeq 2500. To normalize quantification of the TCRbeta repertoire, the TCR libraries were built with molecular barcoding that relied on unique molecular identifiers. Starting from the raw public reads, TCRdb applied fastp trimming at Q25, assembled clones with MiXCR and retained in-frame beta chains. Each entry merges the rows of one CDR3 protein and shows their most common DNA and genes. The sample data list approximately 500,000 distinct CDR3 sequences, and about 11% of these were observed just once. 2% to 2.5% of the sample is taken by the ten largest. This specimen's treatment or condition label, interpreted: allogeneic hematopoietic cell transplantation with graft depleted of TCRalphabeta T cells and CD19 B cells.

The sequencing used PBMCs, collected before TCRalphabeta/CD19-depleted stem cell transplant. These TCRs come from a child aged 2 to 9 with inherited bone marrow failure, due to receive a stem cell transplant.

In its sample, this clonotype was seen a few times. The V gene is TRBV12-3 or TRBV12-4, the J gene TRBJ2-2; tentative D call: TRBD1 (5 bases). Trimming pared 8 bases from V and 0 bases from J, leaving 10 bases between. The CDR3 runs to 14 residues. Written as DNA, the CDR3 is TGTGCCAGCTTAGAGACAGCGAACACCGGGGAGCTGTTTTTT. Its protein is CASLETANTGELFF.

This clonotype was seen repeatedly, ten times or more. The chain joins TRBV5-5 to TRBJ2-5, with D tentatively TRBD1 (6 bases). The CDR3 has 16 residues. Trimming cost V 4 bases and J 5 bases, with 21 bases left between them. Germline V gene data show CDR1 as SGHKS and CDR2 as YYEKEE (reference sequence). The CDR3 region is CASSNPPRQRGETQYF. The CDR3 region has the DNA TGTGCCAGCAGCAACCCCCCGCGGCAGAGGGGGGAGACCCAGTACTTC.

This clonotype was observed many times. V is TRBV27 and J is TRBJ2-1, with 9 bases identical to TRBD2. Trimming cost V 7 bases and J 0 bases; bases outside gene matches: 4. This CDR3 comprises 15 residues. CDR1 is MNHEY, CDR2 SMNVEV, per germline (reference sequence). The CDR3: CASTYSGSSYNEQFF. In DNA form, the CDR3 reads TGTGCCAGCACCTATAGCGGGAGCTCCTACAATGAGCAGTTCTTC.

This rearrangement joins TRBV19 to TRBJ2-1, with 11 bases aligning to TRBD2. V gave up 4 bases and J gave up 5 bases; unmatched junction bases: 4. The germline V gene has CDR1 LNHDA and CDR2 SQIVND (reference sequence). The CDR3 covers 15 residues. The CDR3 DNA sequence: TGTGCCAGTAGTACCTTAGCGGGAGGGCACAATGAGCAGTTCTTC. This translates into CASSTLAGGHNEQFF.

This clonotype was counted many times. The chain joins TRBV4-3 to TRBJ1-1; TRBD1 might be the D (6 bases). The V end was cut by 1 base, the J end by 4 bases, with 22 bases between. This CDR3 comprises 18 residues. Per germline, CDR1 LGHNA and CDR2 YSLEER. The CDR3 bases are TGCGCCAGCAGCCAAGTCGAGCCCAGGGGCTGGTTTTCCACTGAAGCTTTCTTT. Translating it yields CASSQVEPRGWFSTEAFF.

This clonotype occurred many times. The chain joins TRBV6-2 or TRBV6-3 to TRBJ1-5; D not resolved. With 0 bases removed from V and 7 bases from J, the gap between germline ends came to 10 bases. The CDR3 has 14 residues. Germline V CDR1 and CDR2: MNHEY, SVGEGT. The CDR3 region is CASSYSTEIQPQHF. The CDR3 DNA reads as TGTGCCAGCAGTTACTCCACAGAAATCCAGCCCCAGCATTTT.

Many counts were recorded for this clonotype. The chain couples TRBV29-1 to TRBJ2-5; D may be TRBD1 (5 bases). This CDR3 spans 15 amino acids. Germline V lookup: CDR1 SQVTM, CDR2 ANQGSEA. The V end lost 6 bases, the J end lost 5 bases, and 22 bases lay between the germline ends. CDR3 sequence: CSVPQANQSAETQYF. The CDR3 nucleotides read TGCAGCGTGCCACAGGCTAATCAGTCCGCGGAGACCCAGTACTTC. Based on the CDR3 plus reference TRBV29-1 and TRBJ2-5, the full variable domain is SAVISQKPSRDICQRGTSLTIQCQVDSQVTMMFWYRQQPGQSLTLIATANQGSEATYESGFVIDKFPISRPNLTFSTLTVSNMSPEDSSIYLCSVPQANQSAETQYFGPGTRLLVL.

This clonotype was detected ten times or more. The rearrangement joins TRBV7-8 to TRBJ2-2; TRBD2 matches 8 bases. Germline CDR1 SGHVS, CDR2 FQNEAQ. The CDR3 extends over 18 amino acids. Losses at the gene ends were 5 bases for V and 5 bases for J; bases not matched to a gene: 16. CDR3 amino acids: CASSRGGLADARTGELFF. The DNA of the CDR3 is TGTGCCAGCAGCCGGGGGGGGCTAGCGGACGCGAGAACCGGGGAGCTGTTTTTT.

In its sample, this clonotype was seen a few times. V gene TRBV27 combines with J gene TRBJ1-5, with a tentative D call TRBD1 (6 bases). Per the germline V gene, CDR1 is MNHEY and CDR2 is SMNVEV (reference sequence). Trimming removed 0 bases at V and 7 bases at J, with 13 bases between. This CDR3 is built from 15 residues. This CDR3 reads CASSLSGRGWQPQHF. DNA of the CDR3: TGTGCCAGCAGTTTATCCGGCAGGGGATGGCAGCCCCAGCATTTT.

This clonotype showed up many times. V usage is TRBV7-2 and J usage is TRBJ2-6, with D unclear. The V gene's germline CDR1 is SGHTA and CDR2 FQGNSA. V was clipped by 1 base and J by 0 bases, with 4 bases between them. The CDR3 consists of 15 residues. As DNA, the CDR3 is TGTGCCAGCAGCTTAGTCAGCTCTGGGGCCAACGTCCTGACTTTC. Protein product: CASSLVSSGANVLTF.

The table lists this clonotype with many counts. The V call is TRBV7-9, the J call TRBJ2-5, with 9 bases aligning to TRBD2. V shed 5 bases and J 1 base; nucleotides not matched to a gene: 2. The CDR3 extends over 14 amino acids. Germline V gives CDR1 SEHNR, CDR2 FQNEAQ (reference sequence). The CDR3 region is CASSQTSGQETQYF. Here the CDR3 DNA reads TGTGCCAGCAGCCAGACTAGCGGCCAAGAGACCCAGTACTTC. Supplemented by reference TRBV7-9 and TRBJ2-5, the full variable domain reads DTGVSQNPRHKITKRGQNVTFRCDPISEHNRLYWYRQTLGQGPEFLTYFQNEAQLEKSRLLSDRFSAERPKGSFSTLEIQRTEQGDSAMYLCASSQTSGQETQYFGPGTRLLVL.

This clonotype was recorded many times. This CDR3 reads CASSLSSGTETQYF. CDR3 nucleotides: TGTGCCAGCAGCTTATCTAGCGGGACGGAGACCCAGTACTTC. The chain recombines TRBV11-2 with TRBJ2-5; 9 positions agree with TRBD2. J gave up 5 bases and V 2 bases, and 3 bases lay outside the gene matches. Germline V gene sequence: CDR1 SGHAT, CDR2 FQNNGV. This CDR3 has 14 amino acids.

The chain uses TRBV28 and TRBJ2-1; D remains ambiguous. CDR1 is MDHEN and CDR2 is SYDVKM in the germline V gene. V lost 7 bases and J 1 base, leaving 14 bases between the germline ends. The CDR3 covers 15 residues. This CDR3 is CASTARSASYNEQFF. CDR3 coding DNA: TGTGCCAGCACCGCCCGGTCTGCTTCCTACAATGAGCAGTTCTTC.

In this sample, this clonotype turned up many times. This rearrangement joins TRBV5-1 to TRBJ2-6, with 7 bases that match TRBD1. Germline V lookup: CDR1 SGHRS, CDR2 YFSETQ. The CDR3 runs 16 residues. The junction had 5 bases not matched to a gene; V was cut back by 5 bases and J by 0 bases. The CDR3 loop is CASRTNRGSGANVLTF. CDR3 DNA sequence: TGCGCCAGCAGAACCAACAGGGGCTCTGGGGCCAACGTCCTGACTTTC.

This clonotype was picked up a small number of times. V gene TRBV5-1 combines with J gene TRBJ2-1; D possibly corresponds to TRBD1 (5 bases). The CDR3 covers 16 residues. Germline V gene lookup returns CDR1 SGHRS and CDR2 YFSETQ. Trimming removed 2 bases from V and 0 bases from J, with 12 bases in between. CDR3 nucleotide sequence: TGCGCCAGCAGCTTAACACAGGATCTCTCCTACAATGAGCAGTTCTTC. This encodes CASSLTQDLSYNEQFF.

This clonotype has at least ten counts. The V and J genes are TRBV12-3 or TRBV12-4 and TRBJ2-1; 9 bases line up with TRBD2. The CDR3 length is 13 residues. J was trimmed by 3 bases and V by 9 bases; bases with no gene match: 3. The CDR3 DNA follows: TGTGCCAGTAGCGGGAGCGGCTACAATGAGCAGTTCTTC. This encodes CASSGSGYNEQFF.

This clonotype came up many times. The chain carries TRBV9 and TRBJ1-2; D is uncertain. The CDR3 has 12 amino acids. Per the germline V gene, CDR1 is SGDLS and CDR2 is YYNGEE. Trimming shortened V by 2 bases and J by 5 bases, and 7 bases separated the two germline ends. The CDR3 reads CASSVSLYGYTF. The CDR3 DNA is TGTGCCAGCAGCGTTTCCCTTTATGGCTACACCTTC.

The chain has TRBV20-1 and TRBJ2-1; maybe TRBD2 (6 bases). The germline gives CDR1 DFQATT, CDR2 SNEGSKA (reference sequence). This CDR3 is built from 15 residues. V dropped 6 bases and J dropped 6 bases, with 21 bases sitting between them. The CDR3 region has the DNA TGCAGTGCGGGGAACCCCTACGGGAGAATCAATGAGCAGTTCTTC. Translating gives CSAGNPYGRINEQFF.

This clonotype came up many times. V and J are TRBV12-3 or TRBV12-4 and TRBJ2-1, with D possibly matching TRBD2 (7 bases). This CDR3 comprises 13 residues. Deletions cut 3 bases from V and 7 bases from J, with 10 bases between. The CDR3 reads CASSFGGANEQFF. The CDR3 bases are TGTGCCAGCAGTTTTGGGGGGGCGAATGAGCAGTTCTTC.

The J gene is TRBJ2-7, the V gene TRBV6-2 or TRBV6-3, with 9 bases lining up with TRBD2. Germline loops: CDR1 MNHEY, CDR2 SVGEGT. With 2 bases clipped from V and 2 bases from J, the junction kept 7 bases outside the gene matches. CDR3 length: 16 amino acids. CDR3 nucleotides: TGTGCCAGCAGTTACAACATAGCGGGAGAGACCTACGAGCAGTACTTC. Translated, it gives CASSYNIAGETYEQYF.

Ten or more counts support this clonotype. This chain joins TRBV7-6 and TRBJ2-1; the match to TRBD1 covers 10 bases. Germline V CDR1 and CDR2: SGHVS, FNYEAQ. The CDR3 has 15 amino acids. The V segment lost 5 bases and the J segment 4 bases; nucleotides outside the gene matches: 5. The CDR3 here is CASSVDRGSYNEQFF. The DNA for the CDR3 is TGTGCCAGCAGCGTGGACAGGGGGAGTTACAATGAGCAGTTCTTC.